This T cell receptor (beta chain) is from a study of identifying expanded T cells in peripheral blood. Regarding the study as a whole: Roughly two-week clone count variance significantly increased as total template count grew. Over two and four weeks, about 15 and 19 clones changed, versus around 1.1 between replicates.

The CDR3 spans 11 residues. CDR1 and CDR2 from the germline V gene are SQVTM and ANQGSEA. The ends were cut back, 3 bases at V and 2 bases at J, with 4 bases in the middle. During the collection period, no donor immune events like infections were recorded. This clone was observed a single time. What it recognizes is unknown. The data were produced by immunoSEQ multiplex PCR, yet TCRdb's version contains in-frame clones alone and is incomplete. The data contain about 97,000 clones, roughly 87% of them singletons. Sequenced input: blood. The J gene is TRBJ2-5, the V gene TRBV29-1; D uncertain. This TCR was sampled from a person aged 18 to 69 in good health. CDR3 loop: CSVDEQETQYF. CDR3 in DNA: TGCAGCGTTGACGAACAAGAGACCCAGTACTTC.